Below, 22 T cell receptor beta chains from the same sample are listed, as sequenced in a study of graft-versus-host responses after intestinal transplantation. Assay used: immunoSEQ multiplex PCR; TCRdb lists only in-frame clones, some missing. The sample holds over 9,000 clones, approximately 77% seen once. Graft specimens yielded both intraepithelial and lamina propria lymphocytes. The material was ileum tissue, obtained about 470 days after intestinal transplantation. The receptors derive from a human patient who received an intestinal transplant, so some T cells may come from the graft donor.

This chain uses TRBV5-4 with TRBJ1-2; D call uncertain. This CDR3 comprises 13 residues. In germline, CDR1 is SGHNT, CDR2 YYREEE (reference sequence). V shed 4 bases and J shed 3 bases, with 10 bases lying between them. CDR3 protein: CASSPIGDYGYTF. Here the CDR3 DNA reads TGTGCCAGCAGCCCGATCGGGGACTATGGCTACACCTTC.

The J gene is TRBJ1-2, the V gene TRBV7-2; unclear D gene. Trimming left V 5 bases short and J 4 bases short, with 8 bases between. The germline gives CDR1 SGHTA, CDR2 FQGNSA. The CDR3 totals 12 residues. CDR3: CASSERAYGYTF. Here the CDR3 DNA reads TGTGCCAGCAGCGAAAGGGCCTATGGCTACACCTTC.

Of note for this clone: Compared with germline, one end of the junction differs, possibly owing to a read error. The chain employs TRBV18 and TRBJ1-1; a possible D gene is TRBD1 (5 bases). CDR3 length: 10 amino acids. CDR1 is KGHSH and CDR2 is LQKENI in the germline V gene. This CDR3 reads CASSPPGTVF. As DNA, the CDR3 is TGTGCCAGCTCACCTCCCGGGACCGTCTTT.

The V gene is TRBV5-1, the J gene TRBJ1-5; D ambiguous. This CDR3 has 16 amino acids. Per germline, CDR1 SGHRS and CDR2 YFSETQ. The V end lost 2 bases, the J end lost 0 bases, and 12 bases lay between the germline ends. The CDR3 sequence: CASSFEQSNSNQPQHF. CDR3 nucleotides: TGCGCCAGCAGCTTTGAGCAGTCTAATAGCAATCAGCCCCAGCATTTT. Full variable domain (remainder filled in from reference TRBV5-1 and TRBJ1-5): KAGVTQTPRYLIKTRGQQVTLSCSPISGHRSVSWYQQTPGQGLQFLFEYFSETQRNKGNFPGRFSGRQFSNSRSEMNVSTLELGDSALYLCASSFEQSNSNQPQHFGDGTRLSIL.

The chain is built from TRBV7-8 and TRBJ2-5; D remains unclear. The CDR3 sequence is 14 residues long. V gave up 6 bases and J gave up 5 bases, with 16 bases separating them. From germline, CDR1 is SGHVS and CDR2 FQNEAQ. In DNA, the CDR3 is TGTGCCAGCAGTCCTTTTATGAATCCTGAGACCCAGTACTTC. It specifies CASSPFMNPETQYF.

This clone has a handful of counts. The chain joins TRBV6-1 to TRBJ1-4; TRBD1 is a possible D gene (6 bases). The ends were cut back, 6 bases at V and 7 bases at J, with 15 bases in the middle. The CDR3 runs 14 residues. CDR1 MNHNS and CDR2 SASEGT come from the germline V gene. CDR3 sequence: CASREQGRAEKLFF. The CDR3 nucleotides are TGTGCCAGCAGAGAACAGGGTCGCGCTGAAAAACTGTTTTTT.

Only a few counts were recorded for this clone. V usage is TRBV10-2 and J usage is TRBJ2-7; D possibly corresponds to TRBD1 (5 bases). Trimming pared 0 bases from V and 3 bases from J, leaving 6 bases between. The CDR3 is 13 residues long. Per the germline V gene, CDR1 is WSHSY and CDR2 is SAAADI. CDR3 residues: CASSESRDYEQYF. CDR3 bases: TGCGCCAGCAGTGAGTCCAGGGACTACGAGCAGTACTTC.

Concerning this clone: Other DNA sequences in the same sample also yield this CDR3. This chain joins TRBV7-9 and TRBJ2-5; possible D gene TRBD2, 6 bases. V lost 5 bases to trimming and J lost 5 bases, with 21 bases between them. Germline lookup yields CDR1 SEHNR and CDR2 FQNEAQ (reference sequence). The CDR3 extends over 16 amino acids. For the CDR3, the DNA is TGTGCCAGCAGCAAGGCGCGGGGCGGCAGGGAGGAGACCCAGTACTTC. Protein product: CASSKARGGREETQYF.

The chain employs TRBV6-5 and TRBJ2-5; maybe TRBD2 (5 bases). Germline V gene data show CDR1 as MNHEY and CDR2 as SVGAGI. The CDR3 spans 12 residues. Trimming cost V 7 bases and J 1 base, with 7 bases left between them. Here the CDR3 reads CASTGGQETQYF. The CDR3 bases are TGTGCCAGCACCGGAGGCCAAGAGACCCAGTACTTC.

This clone was counted only a few times. The chain joins TRBV5-4 to TRBJ1-2; D not certain. This CDR3 comprises 14 residues. The germline V and J ends were trimmed by 5 bases and 4 bases, with 15 bases remaining between them. Looked up from germline, CDR1 is SGHNT and CDR2 is YYREEE (reference sequence). CDR3 loop: CASRPPTEPYGYTF. The CDR3 coding sequence is TGTGCCAGCAGACCCCCCACAGAACCCTATGGCTACACCTTC.

This clone was found a few times. This chain links TRBV19 with TRBJ1-2, with D maybe TRBD1 (6 bases). The CDR3 loop spans 12 amino acids. CDR1 is LNHDA, CDR2 SQIVND, per germline (reference sequence). The V and J ends lost 10 bases and 2 bases respectively, with 11 bases between them. The CDR3 region is CATKTGNYGYTF. CDR3 nucleotide sequence: TGTGCCACAAAAACAGGGAACTATGGCTACACCTTC.

The genes are TRBV2 and TRBJ2-3, with 10 positions matching TRBD2. Germline values: CDR1 SNHLY, CDR2 FYNNEI. CDR3 size: 14 residues. Germline trimming cut 5 bases from V and 4 bases from J; bases unmatched to any gene: 3. CDR3 nucleotide sequence: TGTGCCAGCAGTAGCGGGGGGGCCGCAGATACGCAGTATTTT. Its protein is CASSSGGAADTQYF.

The chain links TRBV9 to TRBJ2-3; tentatively, D is TRBD2 (6 bases). Germline CDR1 is SGDLS and CDR2 is YYNGEE. The length of the CDR3 is 13 residues. The germline V and J ends were trimmed by 4 bases and 7 bases, with 13 bases remaining between them. The CDR3 reads CASSSSRGYTQYF. CDR3 sequence (DNA): TGTGCCAGCAGCTCCTCCCGGGGGTATACGCAGTATTTT.

The chain couples TRBV10-3 to TRBJ1-1, with no clear D. The CDR3 contains 12 residues. Looked up from germline, CDR1 is ENHRY and CDR2 is SYGVKD. For the CDR3, the DNA is TGTGCGGGAGTAAGGGCGAACACTGAAGCTTTCTTT. Protein product: CAGVRANTEAFF.

Turning to this clone: Sequence at one end of the junction differs from germline and may be a read error. CDR3 protein: CASSLHRGLERLFF. In nucleotides, the CDR3 is TGTGCCAGCAGCTTACACAGGGGATTGGAAAGACTGTTTTTT. The chain is built from TRBV7-9 and TRBJ1-4; 7 bases fit TRBD1. From germline, CDR1 is SEHNR and CDR2 FQNEAQ (reference sequence). This CDR3 spans 14 amino acids.

The chain carries TRBV6-5 and TRBJ2-1; 16 bases agree with TRBD2. Germline V gene data show CDR1 as MNHEY and CDR2 as SVGAGI. Trimming removed 8 bases from V and 8 bases from J; junction bases left unmatched: 3. This CDR3 has 14 residues. The CDR3 sequence: CASGTSGGGDEQFF. The CDR3 DNA is TGTGCCAGCGGGACTAGCGGGGGGGGTGATGAGCAGTTCTTC.

This clone was seen a single time. This chain connects TRBV7-8 to TRBJ1-5, with D unclear. CDR3 length: 15 amino acids. The germline V gene has CDR1 SGHVS and CDR2 FQNEAQ. Trimming pared 1 base from V and 0 bases from J, leaving 7 bases between. In DNA, the CDR3 is TGTGCCAGCAGCTTAGTGGATTCTAGCAATCAGCCCCAGCATTTT. Protein product: CASSLVDSSNQPQHF. Full variable domain (rest looked up from reference TRBV7-8 and TRBJ1-5): GAGVSQSPRYKVAKRGQDVALRCDPISGHVSLFWYQQALGQGPEFLTYFQNEAQLDKSGLPSDRFFAERPEGSVSTLKIQRTQQEDSAVYLCASSLVDSSNQPQHFGDGTRLSIL.

This rearrangement joins TRBV5-6 to TRBJ1-4; D is perhaps TRBD1 (5 bases). Germline V gives CDR1 SGHDT, CDR2 YYEEEE. Trimming shortened V by 5 bases and J by 5 bases, and 16 bases separated the two germline ends. The CDR3 runs to 15 residues. DNA of the CDR3: TGTGCCAGCAGGACGGGGCGGCAGATAAATGAAAAACTGTTTTTT. Translating gives CASRTGRQINEKLFF.

The chain uses TRBV5-1 and TRBJ2-3; no definite D call. V lost 5 bases to trimming and J lost 3 bases, with 4 bases between them. The CDR3 covers 11 residues. CDR1 is SGHRS and CDR2 is YFSETQ in the germline V gene. This chain's CDR3 is CASRRTDTQYF. The CDR3 nucleotides are TGCGCCAGCAGACGAACAGATACGCAGTATTTT.

J is TRBJ2-7 and V is TRBV9; a weak D match, TRBD2 (5 bases). Looked up from germline, CDR1 is SGDLS and CDR2 is YYNGEE. V was pared by 2 bases and J by 7 bases, with 19 bases between. This CDR3 is 15 amino acids long. CDR3 DNA: TGTGCCAGCAGCGTGGAGGCCCAGCGAACGCGGGAGCAGTACTTC. This translates into CASSVEAQRTREQYF. The entire variable domain, with the rest obtained from reference TRBV9 and TRBJ2-7, is as follows: DSGVTQTPKHLITATGQRVTLRCSPRSGDLSVYWYQQSLDQGLQFLIQYYNGEERAKGNILERFSAQQFPDLHSELNLSSLELGDSALYFCASSVEAQRTREQYFGPGTRLTVT.

V usage is TRBV7-2 and J usage is TRBJ2-5, with a weak D call TRBD2 (5 bases). The DNA matches TRBJ2-7 better at its end, which makes the J call doubtful. CDR3 length: 12 residues. Germline CDR1 and CDR2: SGHTA and FQGNSA. CDR3 bases: TGTGCCAGCAGCTTTACCACTAGCGAGCAGTACTTC. Its translation is CASSFTTSEQYF.

The chain carries TRBV4-1 and TRBJ1-1; tentative D call: TRBD1 (5 bases). This CDR3 contains 14 residues. V dropped 1 base and J dropped 12 bases, with 18 bases sitting between them. Germline CDR1 reads MGHRA; CDR2 reads YSYEKL. The chain's CDR3 is CASSQAGGPVGTFF. Written as DNA, the CDR3 is TGCGCCAGCAGCCAAGCGGGGGGTCCAGTGGGTACTTTCTTT.